This T cell receptor (beta chain) was captured in a study of T cell responses to AZD1222 COVID-19 vaccine. Study-wide findings and caveats: Mostly white British, mostly female donors; authors suggested clonal diversity may be underestimated. Baseline serostatus was positive in only a handful of AZD1222 recipients.

As to this clone: Its antigen is undetermined.

Germline trimming cut 5 bases from V and 4 bases from J; bases unmatched to any gene: 6. Germline V lookup: CDR1 SEHNR, CDR2 FQNEAQ (reference sequence). The CDR3 is 15 residues long. The table came from immunoSEQ multiplex PCR; TCRdb's copy has only in-frame clones and leaves some out. The sample consists of 130,000 to 150,000 clones, approximately 88% of them appearing once. The sequenced sample was peripheral blood, obtained on day 0 of AZD1222 vaccination. This clonotype was sampled from an adult in good health. The rearrangement uses TRBV7-9 and TRBJ2-2, with TRBD2 matching 8 bases. CDR3 DNA: TGTGCCAGCAGCCAGCGGGGGCTCAGCACCGGGGAGCTGTTTTTT. As protein: CASSQRGLSTGELFF. Looking up the rest from reference TRBV7-9 and TRBJ2-2 gives the full variable domain: DTGVSQNPRHKITKRGQNVTFRCDPISEHNRLYWYRQTLGQGPEFLTYFQNEAQLEKSRLLSDRFSAERPKGSFSTLEIQRTEQGDSAMYLCASSQRGLSTGELFFGEGSRLTVL.